This T cell receptor beta chain was sequenced during a study of cytomegalovirus exposure and HLA in healthy donors. Study-level points and caveats: The study carried out a later analysis of TCR beta sequences. It associated roughly 17,000 of them with specific HLA alleles at a false discovery rate of 0.05. Earlier analysis found most TCR beta V segments productive about 87% or about 30% of the time.

Both 60 Vbeta primers and 13 Jbeta primers went into the PCR. The method was immunoSEQ multiplex PCR; TCRdb's version includes in-frame clones alone and lacks a portion of them. Of some 70,000 clones in the sample, around 76% were seen once. A word on this clone: Its antigen is currently unknown.

Trimming pared 7 bases from V and 7 bases from J, leaving 16 bases between. The CDR3 sequence is 13 residues long. CDR1 is LNHDA and CDR2 is SQIVND in the germline V gene (reference sequence). The clonotype originates from a man between 18 and 29 years old in good health and CMV-seronegative. The rearrangement joins TRBV19 to TRBJ1-2, with D hard to call. The sample comprised PBMCs. CDR3 nucleotides: TGTGCCAGTACGAGCGGAGGTTTTGGTGGCTACACCTTC. Translating it yields CASTSGGFGGYTF.